The 29 T cell receptor beta chains presented below share a single source sample, sequenced in a study of control samples from healthy donors and cancer patients (dated by TCRdb to 2020 to 2022). The library came from the immunoSEQ multiplex PCR assay. Entries here come from immuneACCESS through TCRdb and include only in-frame sequences with V and J called. Some clones fail to appear in such tables; in the studies checked, an unresolved V gene covers under half of the shortfall, and the cause of the remainder is unknown. In all, the sample holds approximately 82,000 clones, and around 87% of those were seen once. Roughly 20% of the sample goes to the ten largest clones. Sequencing used blood. These receptor sequences come from a man aged 45 to 65 in good health.

V gene TRBV5-5 combines with J gene TRBJ2-3; TRBD1 matches 7 bases. Trimming at V came to 3 bases and at J to 3 bases, leaving 4 bases not matched to a gene. Germline values: CDR1 SGHKS, CDR2 YYEKEE (reference sequence). The CDR3 has 14 residues. CDR3 protein: CASSYDRATDTQYF. The CDR3 DNA reads as TGTGCCAGCAGCTATGACAGGGCGACAGATACGCAGTATTTT.

V usage is TRBV5-5 and J usage is TRBJ1-1, with 7 nucleotides matching TRBD1. V was clipped by 3 bases and J by 6 bases; unmatched bases: 2. CDR1 is SGHKS, CDR2 YYEKEE, per germline (reference sequence). The CDR3 has 12 residues. The CDR3 sequence is CASSSRGAEAFF. The CDR3 nucleotides are TGTGCCAGCAGCTCCAGGGGGGCTGAAGCTTTCTTT.

This clone was recorded only once. This chain connects TRBV2 to TRBJ2-5, with D tentatively TRBD1 (5 bases). Per the germline V gene, CDR1 is SNHLY and CDR2 is FYNNEI. The CDR3 covers 13 residues. V gave up 3 bases and J gave up 0 bases, with 5 bases separating them. This CDR3 is CASSEDNQETQYF. The CDR3 DNA follows: TGTGCCAGCAGTGAGGACAACCAAGAGACCCAGTACTTC.

V gene TRBV6-6 combines with J gene TRBJ2-3; D gene unclear. There are 13 residues in the CDR3. Germline V gene lookup returns CDR1 MNHNY and CDR2 SVGAGI (reference sequence). Trimming removed 3 bases from V and 4 bases from J, with 8 bases in between. CDR3 bases: TGTGCCAGCAGTTATTATCCGTCAGATACGCAGTATTTT. Translated, it gives CASSYYPSDTQYF.

The genes are TRBV4-3 and TRBJ2-3; 12 nucleotides align to TRBD2. Germline V lookup: CDR1 LGHNA, CDR2 YSLEER. The CDR3 is 17 amino acids. J gave up 6 bases and V 3 bases, and 10 bases lay outside the gene matches. The CDR3 nucleotides are TGCGCCAGCAGCCAGGGACTAGCGGGTGGTTATGTGGATACGCAGTATTTT. This translates into CASSQGLAGGYVDTQYF.

The DNA of the CDR3 is TGTGCCAGCAGCTCTACACTAGCGGGAGCACTCTACAGGCAGTTCTTC. Encoded protein: CASSSTLAGALYRQFF. The gene calls are TRBV11-2 and TRBJ2-1; TRBD2 matches 11 bases. The V gene's germline CDR1 is SGHAT and CDR2 FQNNGV. The CDR3 has 16 amino acids. The V gene end was trimmed by 4 bases and the J gene end by 12 bases; junction bases not matched to a gene: 14.

The chain is built from TRBV6-6 and TRBJ2-5; possible D gene TRBD2, 6 bases. CDR3 length: 15 residues. V lost 4 bases and J 9 bases, leaving 21 bases between the germline ends. Germline V CDR1 and CDR2: MNHNY, SVGAGI (reference sequence). The CDR3 protein is CASSSPGLGSLAQYF. The CDR3 bases are TGTGCCAGCAGTTCTCCGGGACTTGGGAGTTTGGCCCAGTACTTC.

A single count supports this clone. This chain joins TRBV5-6 and TRBJ2-7, with D perhaps assigned TRBD1 or TRBD2 (5 bases each). Germline assignment: CDR1 SGHDT and CDR2 YYEEEE. Trimming stripped 0 bases from V and 3 bases from J, with 13 bases between. This CDR3 has 15 amino acids. This CDR3 is CASSLARGNIYEQYV. CDR3 in DNA: TGTGCCAGCAGCTTGGCCCGGGGCAACATCTACGAGCAGTACGTC.

The chain combines TRBV10-1 with TRBJ1-2, with D possibly being TRBD1 (5 bases). CDR3 length: 13 amino acids. The ends were cut back, 4 bases at V and 2 bases at J, with 8 bases in the middle. Germline V gives CDR1 WNHNN, CDR2 SYGVQD (reference sequence). The CDR3 reads CASSGQGNYGYTF. In nucleotides, the CDR3 is TGCGCCAGCAGTGGGCAGGGAAACTATGGCTACACCTTC.

The V call is TRBV2, the J call TRBJ2-5; 8 bases are shared with TRBD2. The germline V gene has CDR1 SNHLY and CDR2 FYNNEI. The CDR3 is made up of 14 amino acids. The junction had 3 bases not matched to a gene; V was cut back by 3 bases and J by 3 bases. CDR3: CASSDRAGEETQYF. The CDR3 DNA reads TGTGCCAGCAGTGATCGAGCGGGGGAAGAGACCCAGTACTTC.

The CDR3 region has the DNA TGTGCCAGCAGCCAAGGTAGTAACAGGAGGTACACCGGGGAGCTGTTTTTT. Protein product: CASSQGSNRRYTGELFF. The rearrangement uses TRBV3-1 (or the pseudogene TRBV3-2) and TRBJ2-2; D may be TRBD1 or TRBD2 (5 bases each). The V end was cut by 1 base, the J end by 3 bases, with 15 bases between. This CDR3 contains 17 residues. Germline V CDR1 and CDR2: LGHDT, YNNKEL (reference sequence).

This clone was picked up a small number of times. V gene TRBV7-2 combines with J gene TRBJ1-5; unclear D gene. Germline V gene data show CDR1 as SGHTA and CDR2 as FQGNSA. V was pared by 4 bases and J by 4 bases, with 11 bases between. The CDR3 totals 14 residues. The CDR3 bases are TGTGCCAGCAGCTCCATGGGTATGAATCAGCCCCAGCATTTT. It specifies CASSSMGMNQPQHF.

The genes are TRBV29-1 and TRBJ1-2, with D unresolved. The CDR3 extends over 11 amino acids. The ends were cut back, 1 base at V and 3 bases at J, with 3 bases in the middle. Germline CDR1 and CDR2: SQVTM and ANQGSEA. CDR3 in amino acids: CSVEVYYGYTF. CDR3 coding DNA: TGCAGCGTTGAAGTGTACTATGGCTACACCTTC.

The chain links TRBV10-3 to TRBJ2-6, with D possibly being TRBD1 (6 bases). CDR3 size: 16 residues. Germline V gives CDR1 ENHRY, CDR2 SYGVKD. V was pared by 10 bases and J by 0 bases, with 16 bases between. This CDR3 is CATTGPPYSGANVLTF. CDR3 in DNA: TGTGCCACGACAGGTCCACCCTACTCTGGGGCCAACGTCCTGACTTTC.

Worth noting for this clone: The same CDR3 arises from other DNA sequences in this sample as well. CDR3 amino acids: CASSFAGNTEAFF. The CDR3, as DNA: TGTGCCAGCAGTTTCGCGGGAAACACTGAAGCTTTCTTT. This chain joins TRBV12-3 or TRBV12-4 and TRBJ1-1; D is unresolved. The CDR3 has 13 residues. The V and J ends lost 3 bases and 2 bases respectively, with 7 bases between them.

V is TRBV7-2 and J is TRBJ1-6, with a weak D call TRBD1 (5 bases). In germline, CDR1 is SGHTA, CDR2 FQGNSA. V was trimmed by 2 bases and J by 0 bases, leaving 11 bases between them. CDR3 length: 17 amino acids. The CDR3 loop is CASSLSGSSSYNSPLHF. The CDR3 DNA sequence: TGTGCCAGCAGCTTATCAGGGAGCAGCTCCTATAATTCACCCCTCCACTTT. The full variable domain, in which reference TRBV7-2 and TRBJ1-6 provide the parts outside the CDR3, is GAGVSQSPSNKVTEKGKDVELRCDPISGHTALYWYRQSLGQGLEFLIYFQGNSAPDKSGLPSDRFSAERTGGSVSTLTIQRTQQEDSAVYLCASSLSGSSSYNSPLHFGNGTRLTVT.

The rearrangement links TRBV12-3 or TRBV12-4 to TRBJ1-1; TRBD1 matches at 7 bases. CDR3 length equals 13 residues. The junction had 1 base not matched to a gene; V was cut back by 1 base and J by 5 bases. CDR3 in amino acids: CASSLVQGTEAFF. The CDR3 DNA reads TGTGCCAGCAGTTTAGTACAGGGGACTGAAGCTTTCTTT.

The rearrangement links TRBV24-1 to TRBJ2-1; TRBD2 aligns across 13 bases. This CDR3 has 16 residues. CDR1 KGHDR and CDR2 SFDVKD come from the germline V gene. After removal of 4 bases from V and 4 bases from J, the junction contained 3 bases not matched to a gene. The CDR3 DNA follows: TGTGCCACCAGTGACGCACTAGCGGGGGGGTACAATGAGCAGTTCTTC. Amino acids: CATSDALAGGYNEQFF.

The genes are TRBV7-2 and TRBJ1-2; TRBD1 might be the D (5 bases). Between the trimmed V and J ends, which lost 1 base and 7 bases, there was a span of 16 bases. Germline V gives CDR1 SGHTA, CDR2 FQGNSA. The CDR3 loop spans 15 amino acids. This CDR3 is CASSLGRPGQSGYTF. The CDR3 DNA follows: TGTGCCAGCAGCTTAGGGCGGCCAGGGCAGAGTGGCTACACCTTC.

The chain employs TRBV5-1 and TRBJ2-1; 15 bases are a match to TRBD2. J gave up 9 bases and V 0 bases, and 1 base lay outside the gene matches. CDR1 and CDR2 (germline): SGHRS, YFSETQ. This CDR3 spans 15 amino acids. CDR3 coding DNA: TGCGCCAGCAGCTTGGTGGGACTAGCGGGAGGTGAGCAGTTCTTC. It specifies CASSLVGLAGGEQFF.

This clone showed up just a few times. The chain joins TRBV2 to TRBJ2-3, with 12 bases fitting TRBD2. The V gene's germline CDR1 is SNHLY and CDR2 FYNNEI. This CDR3 is 18 amino acids long. The V segment lost 0 bases and the J segment 9 bases; nucleotides outside the gene matches: 13. DNA of the CDR3: TGTGCCAGCAGTGAAGCGCTCCTAGCGGGGGGGCGCGTGGGAACGCAGTATTTT. Its translation: CASSEALLAGGRVGTQYF.

This clone occurred once. This chain links TRBV13 with TRBJ1-1; D is perhaps TRBD1 (5 bases). V lost 8 bases and J 9 bases, leaving 13 bases between the germline ends. Germline V lookup: CDR1 PRHDT, CDR2 FYEKMQ (reference sequence). This CDR3 spans 11 amino acids. CDR3 sequence reads: CASSVGGKAFF. CDR3 coding DNA: TGTGCCAGCTCTGTGGGGGGGAAAGCTTTCTTT.

This chain joins TRBV3-1 (or the pseudogene TRBV3-2) and TRBJ1-2, with a possible D match to TRBD1 (6 bases). Trimming pared 2 bases from V and 8 bases from J, leaving 12 bases between. The CDR3 contains 13 residues. CDR1 and CDR2 from the germline V gene are LGHDT and YNNKEL (reference sequence). CDR3 sequence reads: CASSQRGAPGYTF. The CDR3 nucleotides read TGTGCCAGCAGCCAACGGGGGGCGCCCGGCTACACCTTC.

The rearrangement uses TRBV7-9 and TRBJ1-4; TRBD1 might be the D (5 bases). The CDR3 has 13 amino acids. Trimming pared 5 bases from V and 4 bases from J, leaving 8 bases between. Germline loops: CDR1 SEHNR, CDR2 FQNEAQ (reference sequence). This CDR3 is CASSPGVNEKLFF. The CDR3 region has the DNA TGTGCCAGCAGCCCGGGGGTTAATGAAAAACTGTTTTTT.

This chain uses TRBV11-3 with TRBJ1-6; D not resolved. Germline V gene lookup returns CDR1 SGHNT and CDR2 YENEEA. The CDR3 contains 13 residues. The germline V and J ends were trimmed by 6 bases and 11 bases, with 14 bases remaining between them. The CDR3 bases are TGTGCCAGCAGTCCTTCCCAGAAGCCACCCCTCCACTTT. This gives the protein CASSPSQKPPLHF.

The chain's CDR3 is CASSPWSTDTQYF. CDR3 in DNA: TGTGCCAGCAGCCCGTGGAGCACAGATACGCAGTATTTT. J is TRBJ2-3 and V is TRBV11-2; D is undetermined. This CDR3 spans 13 amino acids. V lost 5 bases and J 0 bases, leaving 6 bases between the germline ends. CDR1 and CDR2 (germline): SGHAT, FQNNGV.

The J gene is TRBJ1-3, the V gene TRBV6-6, with no clear D. From germline, CDR1 is MNHNY and CDR2 SVGAGI (reference sequence). The CDR3 runs to 12 residues. Trimming took 5 bases from V and 8 from J, leaving 10 bases between them. CDR3 sequence (DNA): TGTGCCAGCAGTCAAACCTTGCACACCATATATTTT. Its translation: CASSQTLHTIYF.

The rearrangement uses TRBV5-4 and TRBJ2-3; D remains ambiguous. This CDR3 is built from 14 residues. Per germline, CDR1 SGHNT and CDR2 YYREEE (reference sequence). The V and J ends lost 4 bases and 5 bases respectively, with 14 bases between them. The CDR3 protein is CASSALDSGDTQYF. The CDR3, as DNA: TGTGCCAGCAGCGCTCTAGATTCGGGAGATACGCAGTATTTT.

The chain has TRBV10-2 and TRBJ2-1, with 13 bases lining up with TRBD2. V trimming: 3 bases; J trimming: 8 bases; junction bases outside the gene matches: 13. Germline-derived CDR1 and CDR2 are WSHSY and SAAADI. The CDR3 runs to 18 residues. The CDR3 is CASSDVRLAGGSLYEQFF. CDR3 sequence (DNA): TGCGCCAGCAGTGACGTTCGACTAGCGGGGGGCTCTTTGTATGAGCAGTTCTTC.